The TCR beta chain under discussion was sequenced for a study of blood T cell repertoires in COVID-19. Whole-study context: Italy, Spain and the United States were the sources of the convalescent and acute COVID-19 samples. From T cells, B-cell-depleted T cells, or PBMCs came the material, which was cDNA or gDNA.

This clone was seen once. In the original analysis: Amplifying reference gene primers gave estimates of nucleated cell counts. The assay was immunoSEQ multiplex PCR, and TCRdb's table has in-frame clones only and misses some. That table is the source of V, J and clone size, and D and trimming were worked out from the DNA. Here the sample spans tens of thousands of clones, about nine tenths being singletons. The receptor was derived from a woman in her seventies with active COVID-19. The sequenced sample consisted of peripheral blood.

CDR3 sequence (DNA): TGCAGCGTAAGCTCCCTGCAAGAGACCCAGTACTTC. It encodes CSVSSLQETQYF. This chain joins TRBV29-1 and TRBJ2-5, with unresolved D. CDR1 is SQVTM, CDR2 ANQGSEA, per germline. The CDR3 covers 12 residues. The V end was cut by 6 bases, the J end by 2 bases, with 10 bases between. Full variable domain (missing parts from reference TRBV29-1 and TRBJ2-5): SAVISQKPSRDICQRGTSLTIQCQVDSQVTMMFWYRQQPGQSLTLIATANQGSEATYESGFVIDKFPISRPNLTFSTLTVSNMSPEDSSIYLCSVSSLQETQYFGPGTRLLVL.